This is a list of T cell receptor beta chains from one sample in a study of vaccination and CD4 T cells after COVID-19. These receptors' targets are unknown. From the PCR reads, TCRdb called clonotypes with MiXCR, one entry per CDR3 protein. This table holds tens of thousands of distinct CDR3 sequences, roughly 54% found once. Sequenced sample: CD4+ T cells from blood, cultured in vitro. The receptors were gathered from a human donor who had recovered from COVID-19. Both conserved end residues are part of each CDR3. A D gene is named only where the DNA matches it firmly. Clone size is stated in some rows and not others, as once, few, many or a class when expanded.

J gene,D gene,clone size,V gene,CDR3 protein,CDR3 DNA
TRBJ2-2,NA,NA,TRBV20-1,CSARTVNTGELFF,TGCAGTGCGAGGACAGTGAACACCGGGGAGCTGTTTTTT
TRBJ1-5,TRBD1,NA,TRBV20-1,CSASPGTGGASNQPQHF,TGCAGTGCTAGTCCCGGGACAGGGGGCGCGAGCAATCAGCCCCAGCATTTT
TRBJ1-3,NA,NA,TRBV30,CAWSVGAGGNTIYF,TGTGCCTGGAGTGTAGGGGCTGGGGGAAACACCATATATTTT
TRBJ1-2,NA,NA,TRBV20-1,CSARDREGWSSGYTF,TGCAGTGCTAGAGATAGGGAGGGTTGGTCGAGTGGCTACACCTTC
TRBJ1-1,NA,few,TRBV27,CASSLTPGLSTEAFF,TGTGCCAGCAGTTTAACTCCGGGGCTGTCCACTGAAGCTTTCTTT
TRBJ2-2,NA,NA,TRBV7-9,CASSQRHAGELFF,TGTGCCAGCAGCCAGAGGCACGCCGGGGAGCTGTTTTTT
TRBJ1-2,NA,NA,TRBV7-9,CASSQDGGPHGYTF,TGTGCCAGCAGCCAGGATGGGGGGCCCCATGGCTACACCTTC
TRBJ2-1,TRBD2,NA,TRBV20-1,CSARAGVAGLYNEQFF,TGCAGTGCTAGAGCCGGAGTAGCGGGCCTTTACAATGAGCAGTTCTTC
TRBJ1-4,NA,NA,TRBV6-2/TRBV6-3,CASSYAQNNEKLFF,TGTGCCAGCAGTTACGCCCAGAATAATGAAAAACTGTTTTTT
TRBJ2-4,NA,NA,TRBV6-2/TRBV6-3,CASSNFWLSVDAKNIQYF,TGTGCCAGCAGTAACTTTTGGTTGAGCGTGGACGCCAAAAACATTCAGTACTTC
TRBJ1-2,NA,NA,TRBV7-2,CASSLESGQNYGYTF,TGTGCCAGCAGCTTAGAGTCAGGGCAGAACTATGGCTACACCTTC
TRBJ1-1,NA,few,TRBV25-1,CASSERGSRGAFF,TGTGCCAGCAGTGAGAGGGGATCTCGGGGAGCTTTCTTT
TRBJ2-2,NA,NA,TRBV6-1,CASSVGWWVDTGELFF,TGTGCCAGCAGTGTCGGCTGGTGGGTGGACACCGGGGAGCTGTTTTTT
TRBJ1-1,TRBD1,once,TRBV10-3,CAAAGTENTEAFF,TGTGCCGCAGCCGGGACAGAAAACACTGAAGCTTTCTTT
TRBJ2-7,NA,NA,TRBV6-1,CASSEPGTSYEQYF,TGTGCCAGCAGTGAACCAGGGACATCCTACGAGCAGTACTTC
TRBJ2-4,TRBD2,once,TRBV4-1,CASSPGLAGGRAKNIQYF,TGCGCCAGCAGCCCGGGACTAGCGGGAGGGAGAGCCAAAAACATTCAGTACTTC
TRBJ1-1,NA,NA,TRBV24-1,CATHFLKTEANTEAYF,TGTGCCACGCACTTCCTCAAAACGGAAGCGAACACTGAAGCTTACTTT
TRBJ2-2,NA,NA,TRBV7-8,CASSLGRQAGELFF,TGTGCCAGCAGCTTGGGCAGGCAAGCCGGGGAGCTGTTTTTT
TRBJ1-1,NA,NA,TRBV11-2,CASSLQDVTEAFF,TGTGCCAGCAGCTTACAGGACGTCACTGAAGCTTTCTTT
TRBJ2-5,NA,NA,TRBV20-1,CSAIIVGETQYF,TGCAGTGCCATAATTGTGGGAGAGACCCAGTACTTC
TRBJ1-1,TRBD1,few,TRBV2,CASSGQGAGIDTEAFF,TGTGCCAGCAGTGGACAGGGGGCGGGGATCGACACTGAAGCTTTCTTT